This passage covers 21 T cell receptor beta chains from one sample sequenced in a study of OX40 agonist ivuxolimab in advanced cancers. TCRdb's copy holds only in-frame clones and misses some; the assay was immunoSEQ multiplex PCR. The repertoire consists of around 39,000 clones, with about 88% occurring once and the leading ten covering about 4.2%. The sample was CD4+ or CD8+ T cells sorted from blood, taken in a trial of the OX40 agonist ivuxolimab. The receptors were gathered from an adult with an advanced solid tumor such as melanoma, head and neck, liver or kidney cancer.

The chain carries TRBV5-6 and TRBJ2-4; 10 nucleotides agree with TRBD2. V dropped 3 bases and J dropped 7; count of bases not matched to a gene: 10. The CDR3 contains 16 residues. CDR1 and CDR2 (germline): SGHDT, YYEEEE. CDR3 coding DNA: TGTGCCAGCAGCTCCCTCCCAGGAGCGGGAGGGAACATTCAGTACTTC. This translates into CASSSLPGAGGNIQYF.

The chain is built from TRBV28 and TRBJ1-1, with D unclear. V was pared by 6 bases and J by 11 bases, with 13 bases between. This CDR3 region has 11 residues. Germline assignment: CDR1 MDHEN and CDR2 SYDVKM. CDR3 sequence reads: CASRTQSGAFF. For the CDR3, the DNA is TGTGCCAGCAGAACACAAAGCGGGGCTTTCTTT.

The J gene is TRBJ2-7, the V gene TRBV11-1, with 10 bases identical to TRBD1. The ends lost 5 bases at V and 3 bases at J; junction bases unmatched: 7. CDR3 length: 15 amino acids. Germline V gene lookup returns CDR1 SGHAT and CDR2 FQDESV (reference sequence). The CDR3 region has the DNA TGTGCCAGCAGCCCATCCGGGACAGGGGTCTACGAGCAGTACTTC. Amino acids: CASSPSGTGVYEQYF. Filled out from reference TRBV11-1 and TRBJ2-7, the complete variable domain reads EAEVAQSPRYKITEKSQAVAFWCDPISGHATLYWYRQILGQGPELLVQFQDESVVDDSQLPKDRFSAERLKGVDSTLKIQPAELGDSAMYLCASSPSGTGVYEQYFGPGTRLTVT.

This chain joins TRBV4-1 and TRBJ2-2; D is possibly TRBD1 (5 bases). From germline, CDR1 is MGHRA and CDR2 YSYEKL. The ends were cut back, 4 bases at V and 3 bases at J, with 12 bases in the middle. This CDR3 spans 15 amino acids. DNA for the CDR3: TGCGCCAGCAGCCTGACAGTACTTTACACCGGGGAGCTGTTTTTT. Translated, it gives CASSLTVLYTGELFF.

The J gene is TRBJ1-1, the V gene TRBV5-1; D possibly corresponds to TRBD1 (6 bases). In germline, CDR1 is SGHRS, CDR2 YFSETQ. The V end lost 4 bases, the J end lost 4 bases, and 29 bases lay between the germline ends. This CDR3 contains 19 residues. As DNA, the CDR3 is TGCGCCAGCAGCCCCCCGGAAATTTCAGGTGGGACACGTGCCACTGAAGCTTTCTTT. Translation: CASSPPEISGGTRATEAFF.

V and J are TRBV2 and TRBJ2-7; D is unresolved. V shed 6 bases and J shed 6 bases, with 15 bases lying between them. Germline CDR1 reads SNHLY; CDR2 reads FYNNEI. This CDR3 comprises 13 residues. CDR3: CASRNFLQSEQYF. In nucleotides, the CDR3 is TGTGCCAGCAGAAATTTTTTACAGTCCGAGCAGTACTTC.

The chain recombines TRBV18 with TRBJ2-5, with D perhaps assigned TRBD1 or TRBD2 (5 bases each). Germline values: CDR1 KGHSH, CDR2 LQKENI. The ends were cut back, 3 bases at V and 5 bases at J, with 10 bases in the middle. The CDR3 covers 13 residues. CDR3 DNA: TGTGCCAGCTCACCTCAGGGCGGGGAGACCCAGTACTTC. It encodes CASSPQGGETQYF.

The V call is TRBV27, the J call TRBJ1-2, with D possibly TRBD1 on 5 matching bases. Trimming shortened V by 3 bases and J by 4 bases, and 21 bases separated the two germline ends. The CDR3 has 17 residues. Per the germline V gene, CDR1 is MNHEY and CDR2 is SMNVEV (reference sequence). In DNA, the CDR3 is TGTGCCAGCAGTTTGAGGAAGCAGGGTCATTTAGGCTATGGCTACACCTTC. Its protein is CASSLRKQGHLGYGYTF.

This clone was counted a single time. This chain uses TRBV28 with TRBJ1-2, with 7 bases fitting TRBD1. The CDR3 extends over 16 amino acids. With V trimmed by 7 bases and J by 3 bases, 14 bases remained unmatched. Per the germline V gene, CDR1 is MDHEN and CDR2 is SYDVKM. DNA for the CDR3: TGTGCCAGCATTCGAGGGGGCTCTTATCGCTACTATGGCTACACCTTC. Amino acid sequence: CASIRGGSYRYYGYTF.

The chain carries TRBV7-9 and TRBJ2-1; TRBD2 aligns across 9 bases. Germline V gene lookup returns CDR1 SEHNR and CDR2 FQNEAQ (reference sequence). The CDR3 runs to 18 residues. V gave up 2 bases and J gave up 0 bases; unmatched junction bases: 8. The CDR3 spells CASSLQWSGGISYNEQFF. In DNA, the CDR3 is TGTGCCAGCAGCTTACAATGGAGCGGGGGGATCTCCTACAATGAGCAGTTCTTC.

The chain joins TRBV6-1 to TRBJ2-7, with D possibly called TRBD1 or TRBD2 (5 bases each). V was shortened by 6 bases and J by 0 bases, with 12 bases between the two germline ends. The CDR3 runs 14 residues. CDR1 MNHNS and CDR2 SASEGT come from the germline V gene. The CDR3 region is CASRGDGFSYEQYF. The CDR3 nucleotides read TGTGCCAGCAGGGGGGACGGATTCTCCTACGAGCAGTACTTC.

The genes are TRBV7-8 and TRBJ2-3, with unresolved D. V lost 2 bases and J 2 bases, leaving 8 bases between the germline ends. The CDR3 length is 14 residues. The V gene's germline CDR1 is SGHVS and CDR2 FQNEAQ. The DNA for the CDR3 is TGTGCCAGCAGCTTAATCTTTCTCACAGATACGCAGTATTTT. Protein product: CASSLIFLTDTQYF.

The chain uses TRBV11-3 and TRBJ2-7, with 7 nucleotides matching TRBD1. The V gene end was trimmed by 3 bases and the J gene end by 4 bases; junction bases not matched to a gene: 9. The germline V gene encodes CDR1 SGHNT and CDR2 YENEEA. The CDR3 totals 15 residues. The CDR3 here is CASSLGPGQSYEQYF. The CDR3 DNA is TGTGCCAGCAGCTTGGGGCCGGGACAGAGTTACGAGCAGTACTTC. The full variable domain, completed using reference TRBV11-3 and TRBJ2-7, is EAGVVQSPRYKIIEKKQPVAFWCNPISGHNTLYWYLQNLGQGPELLIRYENEEAVDDSQLPKDRFSAERLKGVDSTLKIQPAELGDSAVYLCASSLGPGQSYEQYFGPGTRLTVT.

The V gene is TRBV25-1, the J gene TRBJ1-3; D perhaps matches TRBD1 (5 bases). V lost 3 bases, J lost 1 base, and 16 bases lay in between. Germline V gene lookup returns CDR1 MGHDK and CDR2 SYGVNS. The CDR3 contains 17 residues. In nucleotides, the CDR3 is TGTGCCAGCAGTGACTTCGGAGGCGGGGGATCTGGAAACACCATATATTTT. Encoded protein: CASSDFGGGGSGNTIYF. Based on the CDR3 plus reference TRBV25-1 and TRBJ1-3, the full variable domain is EADIYQTPRYLVIGTGKKITLECSQTMGHDKMYWYQQDPGMELHLIHYSYGVNSTEKGDLSSESTVSRIRTEHFPLTLESARPSHTSQYLCASSDFGGGGSGNTIYFGEGSWLTVV.

This chain uses TRBV7-6 with TRBJ2-7; TRBD1 matches 9 bases. The CDR3 has 14 amino acids. The germline V gene encodes CDR1 SGHVS and CDR2 FNYEAQ. Losses at the gene ends were 5 bases for V and 2 bases for J; bases not matched to a gene: 4. The CDR3 is CASSKGQGTYEQYF. The CDR3 coding sequence is TGTGCCAGCAGCAAGGGACAGGGAACCTACGAGCAGTACTTC.

This clone was picked up one time. The V gene is TRBV9, the J gene TRBJ2-1; TRBD2 matches at 9 bases. The length of the CDR3 is 16 residues. The J segment lost 9 bases and the V segment lost 1 base, leaving 11 bases of the junction unmatched. Germline V gene lookup returns CDR1 SGDLS and CDR2 YYNGEE. This CDR3 is CASSVIGGRAAGEQFF. CDR3 coding DNA: TGTGCCAGCAGCGTAATTGGCGGGAGGGCTGCGGGTGAGCAGTTCTTC.

In its sample, this clone was seen once. The chain uses TRBV25-1 and TRBJ2-7, with 7 bases identical to TRBD1. Unmatched junction bases numbered 13, after V lost 5 bases and J lost 6 bases. Germline V gene data show CDR1 as MGHDK and CDR2 as SYGVNS. This CDR3 has 15 residues. The CDR3 sequence is CASSFLDRAGGEQYF. The CDR3 DNA reads as TGTGCCAGCAGTTTCCTAGACAGGGCTGGAGGCGAGCAGTACTTC.

V is TRBV5-1 and J is TRBJ1-5; D is uncertain. Germline V gene lookup returns CDR1 SGHRS and CDR2 YFSETQ. V lost 0 bases, J lost 3 bases, and 10 bases lay in between. The CDR3 sequence is 15 residues long. CDR3 sequence reads: CASSLVGAPNQPQHF. Written as DNA, the CDR3 is TGCGCCAGCAGCTTGGTAGGCGCCCCCAATCAGCCCCAGCATTTT. The full variable domain, with the rest looked up from reference TRBV5-1 and TRBJ1-5, is KAGVTQTPRYLIKTRGQQVTLSCSPISGHRSVSWYQQTPGQGLQFLFEYFSETQRNKGNFPGRFSGRQFSNSRSEMNVSTLELGDSALYLCASSLVGAPNQPQHFGDGTRLSIL.

This clone was detected once. The rearrangement uses TRBV19 and TRBJ1-4; 10 bases agree with TRBD1. V dropped 9 bases and J dropped 4; count of bases not matched to a gene: 8. The germline CDR1 and CDR2 sequences are LNHDA and SQIVND (reference sequence). The CDR3 is 15 amino acids. The CDR3 region has the DNA TGTGCCAGCAGGGACAGGGGCCCAAGTAATGAAAAACTGTTTTTT. Its protein is CASRDRGPSNEKLFF.

The chain uses TRBV19 and TRBJ2-3, with TRBD2 matching 10 bases. V shed 8 bases, J shed 4 bases, and the junction held 6 bases outside the gene matches. This CDR3 has 14 residues. Germline-derived CDR1 and CDR2 are LNHDA and SQIVND (reference sequence). The CDR3, as DNA: TGTGCCAGTGGAGCGGGAGGGGGCCCAGATACGCAGTATTTT. Its translation: CASGAGGGPDTQYF.

V usage is TRBV6-6 and J usage is TRBJ2-1; no definite D call. The CDR3 is made up of 13 amino acids. Trimming removed 2 bases from V and 7 bases from J, with 9 bases in between. Germline V gene sequence: CDR1 MNHNY, CDR2 SVGAGI (reference sequence). CDR3 amino acids: CASSYPPKNEQFF. The CDR3 nucleotides are TGTGCCAGCAGTTACCCCCCTAAGAATGAGCAGTTCTTC.